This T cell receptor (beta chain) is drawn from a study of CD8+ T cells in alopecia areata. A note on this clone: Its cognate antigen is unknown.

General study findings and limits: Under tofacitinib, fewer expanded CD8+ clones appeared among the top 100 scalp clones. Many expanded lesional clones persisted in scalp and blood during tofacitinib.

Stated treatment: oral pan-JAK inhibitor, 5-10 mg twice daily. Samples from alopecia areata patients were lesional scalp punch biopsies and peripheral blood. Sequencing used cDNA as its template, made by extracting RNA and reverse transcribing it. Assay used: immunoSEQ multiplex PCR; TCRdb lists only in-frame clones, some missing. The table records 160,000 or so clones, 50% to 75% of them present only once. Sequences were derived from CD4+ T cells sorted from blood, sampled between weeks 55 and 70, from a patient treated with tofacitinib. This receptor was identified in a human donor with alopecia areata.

The CDR3 DNA follows: TGTGCCAGCAGCTTAACTCTTGAGCAGTACTTC. Residues: CASSLTLEQYF. The chain combines TRBV7-9 with TRBJ2-7; D unclear. There are 11 residues in the CDR3. V was cut by 2 bases and J by 7 bases, with 6 bases left in between. Germline assignment: CDR1 SEHNR and CDR2 FQNEAQ (reference sequence).